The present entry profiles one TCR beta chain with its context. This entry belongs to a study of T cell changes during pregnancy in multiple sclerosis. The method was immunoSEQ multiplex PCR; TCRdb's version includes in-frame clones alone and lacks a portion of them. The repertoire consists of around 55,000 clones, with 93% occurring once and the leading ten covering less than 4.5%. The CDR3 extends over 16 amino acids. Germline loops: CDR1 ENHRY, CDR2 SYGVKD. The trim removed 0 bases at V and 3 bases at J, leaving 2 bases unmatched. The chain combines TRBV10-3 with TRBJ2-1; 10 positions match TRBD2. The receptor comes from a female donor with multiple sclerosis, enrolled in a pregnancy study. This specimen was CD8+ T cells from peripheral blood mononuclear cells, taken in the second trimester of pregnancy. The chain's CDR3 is CAISESWTSGYNEQFF. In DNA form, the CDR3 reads TGTGCCATCAGTGAGTCTTGGACTAGCGGCTACAATGAGCAGTTCTTC.